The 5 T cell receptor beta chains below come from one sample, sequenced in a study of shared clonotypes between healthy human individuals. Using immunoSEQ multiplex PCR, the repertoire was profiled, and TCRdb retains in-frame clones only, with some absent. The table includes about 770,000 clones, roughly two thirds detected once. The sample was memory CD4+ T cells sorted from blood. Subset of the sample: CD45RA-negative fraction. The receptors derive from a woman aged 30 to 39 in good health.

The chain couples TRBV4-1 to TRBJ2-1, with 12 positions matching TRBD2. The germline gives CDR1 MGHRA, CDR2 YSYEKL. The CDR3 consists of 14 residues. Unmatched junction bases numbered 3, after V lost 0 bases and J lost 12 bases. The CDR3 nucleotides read TGCGCCAGCAGCCAAGAACTAGCGGGAGGAGTGCAGTTCTTC. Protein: CASSQELAGGVQFF.

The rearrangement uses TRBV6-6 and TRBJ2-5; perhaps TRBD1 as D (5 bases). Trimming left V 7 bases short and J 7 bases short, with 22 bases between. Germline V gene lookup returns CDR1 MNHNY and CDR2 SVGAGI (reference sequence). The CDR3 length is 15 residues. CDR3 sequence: CASKTPERQSGTQYF. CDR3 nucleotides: TGTGCCAGCAAAACACCCGAAAGACAGTCAGGGACCCAGTACTTC.

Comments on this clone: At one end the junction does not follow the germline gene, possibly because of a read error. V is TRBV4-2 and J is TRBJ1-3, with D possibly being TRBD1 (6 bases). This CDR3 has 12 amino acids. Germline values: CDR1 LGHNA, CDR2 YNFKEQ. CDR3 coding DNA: TGTGCCAGCAGCCCTGAGACAGGACCTAAGAACTTT. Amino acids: CASSPETGPKNF.

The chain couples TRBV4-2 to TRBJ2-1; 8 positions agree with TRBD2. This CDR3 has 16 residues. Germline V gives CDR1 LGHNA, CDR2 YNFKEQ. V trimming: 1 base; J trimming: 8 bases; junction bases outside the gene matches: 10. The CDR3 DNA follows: TGTGCCAGCAGCCAAGTGGACGGGAGGGCCTCTTATGAGCAGTTCTTC. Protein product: CASSQVDGRASYEQFF.

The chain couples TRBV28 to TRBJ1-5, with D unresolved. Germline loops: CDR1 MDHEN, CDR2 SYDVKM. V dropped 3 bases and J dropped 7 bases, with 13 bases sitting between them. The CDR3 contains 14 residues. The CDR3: CASSFVSGNQPQHF. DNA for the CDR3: TGTGCCAGCAGTTTCGTTTCCGGGAACCAGCCCCAGCATTTT.